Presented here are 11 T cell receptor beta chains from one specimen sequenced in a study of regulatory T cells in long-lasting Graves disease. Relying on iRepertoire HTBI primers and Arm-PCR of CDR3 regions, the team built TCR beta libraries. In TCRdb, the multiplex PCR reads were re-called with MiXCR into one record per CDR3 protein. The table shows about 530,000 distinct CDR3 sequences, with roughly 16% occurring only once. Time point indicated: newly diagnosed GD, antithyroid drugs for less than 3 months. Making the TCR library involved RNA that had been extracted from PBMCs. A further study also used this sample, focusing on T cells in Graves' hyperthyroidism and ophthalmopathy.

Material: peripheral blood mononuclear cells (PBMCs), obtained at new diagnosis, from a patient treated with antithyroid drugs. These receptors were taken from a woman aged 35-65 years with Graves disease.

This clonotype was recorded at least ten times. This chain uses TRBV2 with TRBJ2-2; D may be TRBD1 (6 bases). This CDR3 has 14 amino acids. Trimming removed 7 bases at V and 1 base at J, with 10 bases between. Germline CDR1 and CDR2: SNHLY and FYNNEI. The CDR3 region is CASIGQLNTGELFF. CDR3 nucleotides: TGTGCCAGCATCGGACAGTTGAACACCGGGGAGCTGTTTTTT.

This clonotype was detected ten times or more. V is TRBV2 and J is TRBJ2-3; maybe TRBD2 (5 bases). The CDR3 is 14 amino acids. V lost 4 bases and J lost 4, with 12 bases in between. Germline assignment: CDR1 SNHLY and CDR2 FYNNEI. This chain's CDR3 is CASSVDGISDTQYF. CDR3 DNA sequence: TGTGCCAGCAGTGTCGACGGGATTTCAGATACGCAGTATTTT.

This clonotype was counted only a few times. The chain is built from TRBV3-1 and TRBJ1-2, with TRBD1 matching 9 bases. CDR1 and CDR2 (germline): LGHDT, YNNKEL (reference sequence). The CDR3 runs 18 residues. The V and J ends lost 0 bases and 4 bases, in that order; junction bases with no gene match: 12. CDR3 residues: CASSQDQFGQGIVYGYTF. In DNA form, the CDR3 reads TGTGCCAGCAGCCAAGATCAGTTCGGACAGGGGATAGTCTATGGCTACACCTTC.

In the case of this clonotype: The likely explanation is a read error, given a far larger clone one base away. CDR3: CASSLEQGPYKQYF. CDR3 bases: TGTGCCAGCAGCTTAGAACAGGGCCCCTACAAGCAGTACTTC. This chain connects TRBV7-9 to TRBJ2-7; possible D gene TRBD1, 6 bases. Looked up from germline, CDR1 is SEHNR and CDR2 is FQNEAQ (reference sequence). The CDR3 covers 14 residues.

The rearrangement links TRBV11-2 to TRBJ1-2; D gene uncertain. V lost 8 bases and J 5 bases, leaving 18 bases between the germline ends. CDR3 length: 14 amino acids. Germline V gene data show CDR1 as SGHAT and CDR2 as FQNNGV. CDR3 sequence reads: CASARPGGRYGYTF. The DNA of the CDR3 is TGTGCCAGCGCCCGACCTGGTGGAAGATATGGCTACACCTTC.

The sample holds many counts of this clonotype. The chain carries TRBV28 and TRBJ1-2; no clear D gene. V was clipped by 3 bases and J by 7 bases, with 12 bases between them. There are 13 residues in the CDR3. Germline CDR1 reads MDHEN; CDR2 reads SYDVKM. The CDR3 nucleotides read TGTGCCAGCAGTTTGGAAGTAGGGCCTGGCTACACCTTC. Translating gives CASSLEVGPGYTF.

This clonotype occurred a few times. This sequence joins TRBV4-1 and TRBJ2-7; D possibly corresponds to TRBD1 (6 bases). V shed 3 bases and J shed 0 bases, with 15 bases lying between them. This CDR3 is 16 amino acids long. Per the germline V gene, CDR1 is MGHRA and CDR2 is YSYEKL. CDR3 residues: CASSQPDRPSSYEQYF. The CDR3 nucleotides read TGCGCCAGCAGCCAGCCCGACAGGCCTAGCTCCTACGAGCAGTACTTC.

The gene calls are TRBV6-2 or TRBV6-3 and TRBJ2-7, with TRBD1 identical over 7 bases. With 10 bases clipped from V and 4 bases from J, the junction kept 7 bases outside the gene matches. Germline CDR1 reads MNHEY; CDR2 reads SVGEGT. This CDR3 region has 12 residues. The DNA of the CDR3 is TGTGCCACCACGGACAGGTTATACGAGCAGTACTTC. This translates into CATTDRLYEQYF.

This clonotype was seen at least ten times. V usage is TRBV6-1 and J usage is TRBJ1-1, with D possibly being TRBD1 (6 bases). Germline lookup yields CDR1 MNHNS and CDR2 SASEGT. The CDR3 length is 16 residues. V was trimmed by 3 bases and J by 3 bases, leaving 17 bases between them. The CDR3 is CASSDSSRGTYTEAFF. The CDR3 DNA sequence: TGTGCCAGCAGTGACTCCTCCAGGGGTACTTACACTGAAGCTTTCTTT.

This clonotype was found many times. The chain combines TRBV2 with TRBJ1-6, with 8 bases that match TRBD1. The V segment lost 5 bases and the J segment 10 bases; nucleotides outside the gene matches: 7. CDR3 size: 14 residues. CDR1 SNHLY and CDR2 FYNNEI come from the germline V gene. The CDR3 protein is CASSQDRVYSPLHF. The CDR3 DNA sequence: TGTGCCAGCAGTCAGGACAGGGTGTACTCACCCCTCCACTTT.

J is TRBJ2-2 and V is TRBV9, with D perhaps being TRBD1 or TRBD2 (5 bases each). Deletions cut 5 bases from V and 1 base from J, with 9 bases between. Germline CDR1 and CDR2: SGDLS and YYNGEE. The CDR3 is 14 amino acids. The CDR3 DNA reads TGTGCCAGCAGGGGGACGCGGAACACCGGGGAGCTGTTTTTT. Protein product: CASRGTRNTGELFF.